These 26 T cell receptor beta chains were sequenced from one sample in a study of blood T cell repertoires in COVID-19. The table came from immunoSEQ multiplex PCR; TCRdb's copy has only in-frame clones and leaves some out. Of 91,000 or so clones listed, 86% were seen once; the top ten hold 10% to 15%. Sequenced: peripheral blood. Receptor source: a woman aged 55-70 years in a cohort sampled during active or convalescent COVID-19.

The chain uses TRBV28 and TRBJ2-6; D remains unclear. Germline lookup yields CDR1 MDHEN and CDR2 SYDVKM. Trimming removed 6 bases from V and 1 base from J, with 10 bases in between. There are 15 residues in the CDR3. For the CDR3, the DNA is TGTGCCAGCAGCCACAGATTGTCTGGGGCCAACGTCCTGACTTTC. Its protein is CASSHRLSGANVLTF.

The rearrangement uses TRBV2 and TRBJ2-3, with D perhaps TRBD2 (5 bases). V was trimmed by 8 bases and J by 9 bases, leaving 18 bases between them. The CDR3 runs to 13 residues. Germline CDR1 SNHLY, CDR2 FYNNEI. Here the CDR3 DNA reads TGTGCCAGCTGTCGGACTCTTGGGAACACGCAGTATTTT. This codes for CASCRTLGNTQYF.

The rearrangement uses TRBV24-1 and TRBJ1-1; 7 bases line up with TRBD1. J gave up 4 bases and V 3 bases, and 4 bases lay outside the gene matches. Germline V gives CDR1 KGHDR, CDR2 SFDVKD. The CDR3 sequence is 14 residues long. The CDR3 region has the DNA TGTGCCACCAGTGATAGCTACAGGGGCACTGAAGCTTTCTTT. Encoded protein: CATSDSYRGTEAFF.

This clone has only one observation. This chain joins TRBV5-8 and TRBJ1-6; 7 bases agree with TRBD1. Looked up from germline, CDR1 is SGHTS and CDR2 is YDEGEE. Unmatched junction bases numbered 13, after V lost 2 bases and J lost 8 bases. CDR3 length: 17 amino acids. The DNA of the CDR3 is TGTGCCAGCAGCTTCGCCCTCAAGACAGGGCTGGATTCACCCCTCCACTTT. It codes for CASSFALKTGLDSPLHF.

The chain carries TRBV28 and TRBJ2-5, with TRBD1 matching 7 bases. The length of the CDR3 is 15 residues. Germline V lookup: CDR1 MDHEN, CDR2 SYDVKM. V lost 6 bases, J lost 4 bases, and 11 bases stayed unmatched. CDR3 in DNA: TGTGCCAGCAGACACCGACAGGGATGGAGAGAGACCCAGTACTTC. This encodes CASRHRQGWRETQYF.

CDR3 in amino acids: CSAYNTEAFF. DNA for the CDR3: TGCAGTGCTTATAACACTGAAGCTTTCTTT. The V and J genes are TRBV20-1 and TRBJ1-1; D is unresolved. Looked up from germline, CDR1 is DFQATT and CDR2 is SNEGSKA (reference sequence). Trimming took off 5 bases at V and 2 bases at J, with 3 bases between the two ends. The CDR3 is 10 amino acids.

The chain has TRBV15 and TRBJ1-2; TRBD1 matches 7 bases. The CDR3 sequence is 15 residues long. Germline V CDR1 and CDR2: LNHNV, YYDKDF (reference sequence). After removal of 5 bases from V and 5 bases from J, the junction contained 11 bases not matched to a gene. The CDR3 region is CATSERSGTVYGYTF. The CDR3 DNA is TGTGCCACCAGCGAGAGGTCCGGGACAGTTTATGGCTACACCTTC.

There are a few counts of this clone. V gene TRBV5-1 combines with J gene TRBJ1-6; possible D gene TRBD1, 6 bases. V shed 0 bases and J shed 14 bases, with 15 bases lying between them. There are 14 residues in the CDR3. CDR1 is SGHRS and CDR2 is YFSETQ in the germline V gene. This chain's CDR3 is CASSLVSGYRALHF. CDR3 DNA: TGCGCCAGCAGCTTGGTGTCGGGGTACAGGGCCCTCCACTTT. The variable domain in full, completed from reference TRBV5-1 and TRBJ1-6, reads KAGVTQTPRYLIKTRGQQVTLSCSPISGHRSVSWYQQTPGQGLQFLFEYFSETQRNKGNFPGRFSGRQFSNSRSEMNVSTLELGDSALYLCASSLVSGYRALHFGNGTRLTVT.

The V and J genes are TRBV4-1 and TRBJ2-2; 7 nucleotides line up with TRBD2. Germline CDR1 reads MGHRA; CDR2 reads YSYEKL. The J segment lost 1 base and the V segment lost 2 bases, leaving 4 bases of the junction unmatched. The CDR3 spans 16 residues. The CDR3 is CASSQHTGGNTGELFF. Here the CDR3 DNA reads TGCGCCAGCAGCCAACACACGGGAGGGAACACCGGGGAGCTGTTTTTT.

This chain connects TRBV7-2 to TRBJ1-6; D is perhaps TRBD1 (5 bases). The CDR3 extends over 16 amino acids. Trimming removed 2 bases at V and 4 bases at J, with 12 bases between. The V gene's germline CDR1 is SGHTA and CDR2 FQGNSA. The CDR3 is CASSLSGAGYNSPLHF. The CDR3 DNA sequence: TGTGCCAGCAGCTTATCTGGGGCAGGATATAATTCACCCCTCCACTTT.

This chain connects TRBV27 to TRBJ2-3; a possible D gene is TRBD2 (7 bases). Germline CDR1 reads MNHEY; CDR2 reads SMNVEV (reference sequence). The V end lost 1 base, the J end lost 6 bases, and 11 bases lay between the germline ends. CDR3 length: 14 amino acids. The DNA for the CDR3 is TGTGCCAGCAGTTTATGGGGGGGGCGCGATACGCAGTATTTT. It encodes CASSLWGGRDTQYF.

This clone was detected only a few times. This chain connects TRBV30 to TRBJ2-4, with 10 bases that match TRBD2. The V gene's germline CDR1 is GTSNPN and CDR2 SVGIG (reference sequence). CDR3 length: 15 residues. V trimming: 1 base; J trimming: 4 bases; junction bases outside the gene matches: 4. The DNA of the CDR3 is TGTGCCTGGAGTGAGCGGGGGGGACGGAAAAACATTCAGTACTTC. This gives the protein CAWSERGGRKNIQYF. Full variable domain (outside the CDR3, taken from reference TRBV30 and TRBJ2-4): SQTIHQWPATLVQPVGSPLSLECTVEGTSNPNLYWYRQAAGRGLQLLFYSVGIGQISSEVPQNLSASRPQDRQFILSSKKLLLSDSGFYLCAWSERGGRKNIQYFGAGTRLSVL.

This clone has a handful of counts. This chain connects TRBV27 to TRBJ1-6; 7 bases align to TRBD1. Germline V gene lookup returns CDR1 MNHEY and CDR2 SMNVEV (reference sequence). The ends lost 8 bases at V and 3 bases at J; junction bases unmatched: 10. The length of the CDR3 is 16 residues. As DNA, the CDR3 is TGTGCCAGCGGCGAAAGGGGGCCCCTCTATAATTCACCCCTCCACTTT. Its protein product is CASGERGPLYNSPLHF.

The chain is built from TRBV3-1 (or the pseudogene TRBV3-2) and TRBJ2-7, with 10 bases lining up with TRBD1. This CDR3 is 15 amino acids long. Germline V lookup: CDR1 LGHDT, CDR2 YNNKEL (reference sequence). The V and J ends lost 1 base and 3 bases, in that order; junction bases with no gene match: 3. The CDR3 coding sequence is TGTGCCAGCAGCCAAGGGTGGACAGGGGGCTACGAGCAGTACTTC. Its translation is CASSQGWTGGYEQYF.

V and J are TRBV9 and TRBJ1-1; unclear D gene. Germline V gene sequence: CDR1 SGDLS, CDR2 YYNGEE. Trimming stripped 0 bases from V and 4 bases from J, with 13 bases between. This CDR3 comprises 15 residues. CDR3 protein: CASSVAAGVVTEAFF. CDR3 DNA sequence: TGTGCCAGCAGCGTAGCTGCCGGGGTGGTCACTGAAGCTTTCTTT.

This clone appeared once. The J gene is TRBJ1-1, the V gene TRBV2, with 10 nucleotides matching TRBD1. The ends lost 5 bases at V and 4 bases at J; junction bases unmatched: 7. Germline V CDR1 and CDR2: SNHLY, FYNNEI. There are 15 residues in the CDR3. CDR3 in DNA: TGTGCCAGCAGTATGACAGGGGGCGATATCACTGAAGCTTTCTTT. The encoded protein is CASSMTGGDITEAFF. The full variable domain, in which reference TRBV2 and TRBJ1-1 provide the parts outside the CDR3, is EPEVTQTPSHQVTQMGQEVILRCVPISNHLYFYWYRQILGQKVEFLVSFYNNEISEKSEIFDDQFSVERPDGSNFTLKIRSTKLEDSAMYFCASSMTGGDITEAFFGQGTRLTVV.

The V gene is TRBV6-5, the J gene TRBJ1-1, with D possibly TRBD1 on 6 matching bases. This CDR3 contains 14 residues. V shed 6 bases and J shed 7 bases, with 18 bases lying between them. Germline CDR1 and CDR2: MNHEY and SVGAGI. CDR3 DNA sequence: TGTGCCAGCAGCTCCTTGACAGGAGCCGTTGAAGCTTTCTTT. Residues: CASSSLTGAVEAFF.

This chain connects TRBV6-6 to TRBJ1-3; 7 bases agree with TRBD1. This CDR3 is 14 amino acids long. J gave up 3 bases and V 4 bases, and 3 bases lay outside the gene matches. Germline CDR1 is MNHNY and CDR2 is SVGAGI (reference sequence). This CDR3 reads CASSSDRDGNTIYF. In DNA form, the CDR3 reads TGTGCCAGCAGTTCTGACAGGGATGGAAACACCATATATTTT.

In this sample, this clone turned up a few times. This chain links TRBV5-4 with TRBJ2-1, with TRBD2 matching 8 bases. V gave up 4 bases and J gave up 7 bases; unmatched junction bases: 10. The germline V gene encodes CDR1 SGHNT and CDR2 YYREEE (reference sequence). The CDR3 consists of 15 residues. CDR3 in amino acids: CASSRNGGARNEQFF. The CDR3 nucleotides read TGTGCCAGCAGCCGGAACGGGGGGGCCCGGAATGAGCAGTTCTTC.

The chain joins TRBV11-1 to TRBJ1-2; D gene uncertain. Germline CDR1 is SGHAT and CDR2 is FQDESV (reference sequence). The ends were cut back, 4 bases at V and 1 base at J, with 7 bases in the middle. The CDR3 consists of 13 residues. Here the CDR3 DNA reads TGTGCCAGCAGCTCCGAGGTTAACTATGGCTACACCTTC. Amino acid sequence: CASSSEVNYGYTF.

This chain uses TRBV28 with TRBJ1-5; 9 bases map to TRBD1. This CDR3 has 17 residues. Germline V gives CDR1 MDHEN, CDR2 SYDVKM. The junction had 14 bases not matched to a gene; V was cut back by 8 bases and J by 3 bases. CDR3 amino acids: CASPPLTRTGVNQPQHF. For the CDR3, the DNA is TGTGCCAGCCCCCCTTTAACCCGGACAGGGGTCAATCAGCCCCAGCATTTT.

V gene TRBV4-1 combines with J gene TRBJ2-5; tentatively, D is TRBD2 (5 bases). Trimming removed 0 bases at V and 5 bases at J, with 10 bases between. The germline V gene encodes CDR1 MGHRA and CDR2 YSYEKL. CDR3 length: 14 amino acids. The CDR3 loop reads CASSQEGVWETQYF. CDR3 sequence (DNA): TGCGCCAGCAGCCAAGAGGGAGTTTGGGAGACCCAGTACTTC.

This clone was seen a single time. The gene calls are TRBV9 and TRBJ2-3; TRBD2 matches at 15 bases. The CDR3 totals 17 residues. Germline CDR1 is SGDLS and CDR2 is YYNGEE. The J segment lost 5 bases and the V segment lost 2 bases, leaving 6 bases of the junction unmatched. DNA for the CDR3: TGTGCCAGCAGCGTCCGGGGACTAGCGGGGGGAAGAGATACGCAGTATTTT. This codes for CASSVRGLAGGRDTQYF.

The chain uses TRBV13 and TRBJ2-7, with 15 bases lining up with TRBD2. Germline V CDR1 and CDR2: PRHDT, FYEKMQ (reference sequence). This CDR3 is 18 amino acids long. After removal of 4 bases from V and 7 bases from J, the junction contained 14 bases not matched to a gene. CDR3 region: CASSSRRGTSGRTEEQYF. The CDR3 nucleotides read TGTGCCAGCAGCTCCCGGCGGGGGACTAGCGGGAGGACGGAAGAGCAGTACTTC.

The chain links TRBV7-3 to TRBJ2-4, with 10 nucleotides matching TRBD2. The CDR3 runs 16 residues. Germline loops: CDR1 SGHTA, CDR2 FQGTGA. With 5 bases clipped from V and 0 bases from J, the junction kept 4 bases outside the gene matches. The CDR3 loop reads CASSPLAGLAKNIQYF. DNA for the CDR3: TGTGCCAGCAGCCCACTAGCGGGATTAGCCAAAAACATTCAGTACTTC.

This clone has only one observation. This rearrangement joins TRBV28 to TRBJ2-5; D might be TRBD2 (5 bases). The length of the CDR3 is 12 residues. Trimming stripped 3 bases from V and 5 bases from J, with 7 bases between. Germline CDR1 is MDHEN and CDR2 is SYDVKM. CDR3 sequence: CASSLERETQYF. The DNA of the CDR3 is TGTGCCAGCAGTTTGGAGCGGGAGACCCAGTACTTC. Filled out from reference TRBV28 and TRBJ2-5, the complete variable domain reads DVKVTQSSRYLVKRTGEKVFLECVQDMDHENMFWYRQDPGLGLRLIYFSYDVKMKEKGDIPEGYSVSREKKERFSLILESASTNQTSMYLCASSLERETQYFGPGTRLLVL.